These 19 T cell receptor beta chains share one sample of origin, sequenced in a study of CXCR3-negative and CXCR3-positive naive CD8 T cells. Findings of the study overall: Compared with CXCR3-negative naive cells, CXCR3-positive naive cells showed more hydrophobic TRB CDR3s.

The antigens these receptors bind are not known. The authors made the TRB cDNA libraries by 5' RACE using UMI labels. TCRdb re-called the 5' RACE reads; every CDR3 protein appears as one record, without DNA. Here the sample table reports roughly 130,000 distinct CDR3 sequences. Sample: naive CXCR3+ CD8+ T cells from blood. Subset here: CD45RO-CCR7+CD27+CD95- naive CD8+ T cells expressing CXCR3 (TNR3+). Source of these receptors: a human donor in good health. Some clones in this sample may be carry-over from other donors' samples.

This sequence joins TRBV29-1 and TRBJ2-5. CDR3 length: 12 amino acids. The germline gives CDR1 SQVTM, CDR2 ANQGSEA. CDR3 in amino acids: CSVKDLGETQYF.

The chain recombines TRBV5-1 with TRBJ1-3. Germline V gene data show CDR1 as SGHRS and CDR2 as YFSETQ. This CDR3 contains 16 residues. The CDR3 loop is CASSLVFRDSGNTIYF. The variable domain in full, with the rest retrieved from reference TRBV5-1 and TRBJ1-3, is KAGVTQTPRYLIKTRGQQVTLSCSPISGHRSVSWYQQTPGQGLQFLFEYFSETQRNKGNFPGRFSGRQFSNSRSEMNVSTLELGDSALYLCASSLVFRDSGNTIYFGEGSWLTVV.

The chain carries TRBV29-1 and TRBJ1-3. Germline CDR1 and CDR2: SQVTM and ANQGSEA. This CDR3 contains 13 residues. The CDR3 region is CSVFIGSGNTIYF.

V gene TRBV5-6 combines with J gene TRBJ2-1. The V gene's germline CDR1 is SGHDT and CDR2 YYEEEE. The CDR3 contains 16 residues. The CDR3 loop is CASSPWASWMQLEQFF.

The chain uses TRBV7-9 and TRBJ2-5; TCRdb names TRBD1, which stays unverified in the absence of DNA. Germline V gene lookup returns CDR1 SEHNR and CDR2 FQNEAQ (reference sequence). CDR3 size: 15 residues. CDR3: CASSLGTGGLETQYF.

CDR3 protein: CASSWTGGNEQFF. The rearrangement joins TRBV5-1 to TRBJ2-1; lacking DNA, the TRBD1 call made by TCRdb goes unchecked. Germline V CDR1 and CDR2: SGHRS, YFSETQ. The CDR3 totals 13 residues.

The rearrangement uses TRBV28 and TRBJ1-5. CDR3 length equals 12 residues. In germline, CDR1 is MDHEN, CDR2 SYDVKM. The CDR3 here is CASTSPHQPQHF. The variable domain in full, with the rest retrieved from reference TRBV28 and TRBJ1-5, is DVKVTQSSRYLVKRTGEKVFLECVQDMDHENMFWYRQDPGLGLRLIYFSYDVKMKEKGDIPEGYSVSREKKERFSLILESASTNQTSMYLCASTSPHQPQHFGDGTRLSIL.

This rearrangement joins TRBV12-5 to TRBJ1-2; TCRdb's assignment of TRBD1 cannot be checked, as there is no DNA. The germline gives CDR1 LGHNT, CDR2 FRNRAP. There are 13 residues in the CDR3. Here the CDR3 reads CASGLGQGNGYTF.

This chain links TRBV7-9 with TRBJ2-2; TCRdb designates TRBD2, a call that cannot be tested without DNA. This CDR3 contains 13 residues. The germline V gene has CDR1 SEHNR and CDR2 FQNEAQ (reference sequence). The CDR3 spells CASSERDHGELFF.

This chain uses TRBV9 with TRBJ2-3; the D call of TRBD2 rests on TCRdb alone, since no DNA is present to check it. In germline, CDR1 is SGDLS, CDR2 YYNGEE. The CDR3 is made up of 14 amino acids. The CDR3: CASSVSGKADTQYF.

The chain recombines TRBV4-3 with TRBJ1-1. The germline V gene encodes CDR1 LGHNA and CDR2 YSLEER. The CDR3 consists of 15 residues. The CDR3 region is CASSQERETYTEAFF.

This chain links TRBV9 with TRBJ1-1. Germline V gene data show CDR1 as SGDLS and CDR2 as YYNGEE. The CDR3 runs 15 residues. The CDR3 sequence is CASSVATSENTEAFF.

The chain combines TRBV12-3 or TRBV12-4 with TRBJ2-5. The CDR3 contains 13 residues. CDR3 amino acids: CASSAPVGETQYF.

The CDR3 spells CSVWTSGTQEQYF. The V and J genes are TRBV29-1 and TRBJ2-7; there is no DNA to check the TCRdb D call of TRBD2. The CDR3 loop spans 13 amino acids. The germline gives CDR1 SQVTM, CDR2 ANQGSEA.

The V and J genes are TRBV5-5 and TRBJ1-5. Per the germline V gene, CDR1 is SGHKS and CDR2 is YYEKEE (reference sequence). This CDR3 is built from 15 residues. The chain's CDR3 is CATPQLGVNREPQHF.

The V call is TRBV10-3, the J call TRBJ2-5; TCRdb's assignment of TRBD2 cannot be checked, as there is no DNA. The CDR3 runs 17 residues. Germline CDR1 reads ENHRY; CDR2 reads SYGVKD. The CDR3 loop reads CAIRPTSGGTPQETQYF.

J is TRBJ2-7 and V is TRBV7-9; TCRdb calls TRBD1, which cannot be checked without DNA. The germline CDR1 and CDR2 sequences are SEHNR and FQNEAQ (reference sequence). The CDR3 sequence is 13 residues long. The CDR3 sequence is CASSLEDSPEQYF.

The CDR3 reads CASSLRVGSPLHF. V gene TRBV12-3 or TRBV12-4 combines with J gene TRBJ1-6. The CDR3 sequence is 13 residues long.

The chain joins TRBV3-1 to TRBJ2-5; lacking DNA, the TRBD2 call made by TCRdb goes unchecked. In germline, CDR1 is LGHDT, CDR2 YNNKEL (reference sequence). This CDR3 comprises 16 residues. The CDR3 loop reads CASSQETLRGRETQYF.